This T cell receptor (beta chain) was captured in a study of blood T cells in healthy people across ages. The second PCR ran about 6 to 12 cycles with a sample-barcoded 5' primer and J-beta primers. A template-switch adaptor containing 12 random nucleotides labeled each cDNA molecule. TCRdb reanalysed the 5' RACE reads using MiXCR and keeps one entry per CDR3 protein. Of 1.8 million or so distinct CDR3 sequences in the sample, roughly two fifths are singletons; the top ten hold under 25%. Healthy individuals of Caucasian origin from Russia, aged 6 to 90, served as donors. At least 5 micrograms of total RNA were extracted per sample. Trimming left V 4 bases short and J 3 bases short, with 20 bases between. CDR1 is SQVTM, CDR2 ANQGSEA, per germline. The CDR3 is 16 amino acids.

Input material: blood. This rearrangement joins TRBV29-1 to TRBJ2-3, with a weak D call TRBD1 (6 bases). This clonotype was sampled from a human donor in good health. The CDR3 sequence is CSVVSLPAGATDTQYF. DNA for the CDR3: TGCAGCGTTGTATCTTTGCCAGCAGGGGCAACAGATACGCAGTATTTT.